This paragraph covers one TCR beta chain sequence. CDR3 length equals 16 residues. Germline CDR1 and CDR2: SGHVS and FNYEAQ. V dropped 5 bases and J dropped 2; count of bases not matched to a gene: 9. This sample was taken from a study of blood T cell repertoires in COVID-19. Study details: Donors in the United States, Italy and Spain gave samples during acute or convalescent COVID-19. Sources were T cells, B-cell-depleted T cells, or PBMCs; the material itself was cDNA or gDNA.

Authors' analysis steps: Amplified reference gene primers provided the basis for estimating nucleated cell counts. TCRdb's copy holds only in-frame clones and misses some; the assay was immunoSEQ multiplex PCR. From that table come the V and J calls and clone size; the DNA was used to work out D and trimming. The sample yields approximately 200,000 clones, almost 90% seen once. The rearrangement uses TRBV7-6 and TRBJ1-1, with 9 bases aligning to TRBD1. Sequences were obtained from peripheral blood. The sequence came from a man between 18 and 35 years old with active or convalescent COVID-19. The CDR3: CASSLGQGLTNTEAFF. Written as DNA, the CDR3 is TGTGCCAGCAGCCTTGGACAGGGGTTAACCAACACTGAAGCTTTCTTT.